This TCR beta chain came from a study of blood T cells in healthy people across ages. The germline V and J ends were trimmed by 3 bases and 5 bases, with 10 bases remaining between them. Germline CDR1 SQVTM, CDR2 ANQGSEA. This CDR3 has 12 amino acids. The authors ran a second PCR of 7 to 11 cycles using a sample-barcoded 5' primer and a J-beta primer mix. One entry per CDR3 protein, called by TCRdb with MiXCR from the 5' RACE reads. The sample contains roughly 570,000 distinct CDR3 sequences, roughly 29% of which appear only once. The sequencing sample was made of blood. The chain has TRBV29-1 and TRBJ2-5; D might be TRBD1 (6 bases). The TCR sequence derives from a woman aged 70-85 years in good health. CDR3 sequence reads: CSVEGASETQYF. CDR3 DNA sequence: TGCAGCGTTGAGGGGGCAAGTGAGACCCAGTACTTC.